This T cell receptor (beta chain) originates from a study of cytomegalovirus exposure and HLA in healthy donors. General study findings and limits: For most TCR sequences rarity was the rule, although some public TCRs occurred in many donors.

The study ran its PCR with 60 Vbeta and 13 Jbeta primers. Per the authors' pipeline: Around 80 million unique TCR beta chains, some 9.9 million of them shared, were counted by a later analysis. Produced via immunoSEQ multiplex PCR; TCRdb's table is partial and in-frame only. V and J calls and clone size are as listed in that table; D and trimming were resolved from the DNA. The repertoire holds roughly 220,000 clones, with roughly 80% as singletons. Each of the donors was a healthy bone marrow donor. Turning to this clone: Its matching antigen is unknown.

This CDR3 has 15 amino acids. Germline V gene lookup returns CDR1 SGDLS and CDR2 YYNGEE. V was clipped by 0 bases and J by 3 bases; unmatched bases: 2. Sequenced input: PBMCs. The receptor was derived from a man aged 25-45 years in good health and CMV-seronegative. V usage is TRBV9 and J usage is TRBJ2-7; 11 nucleotides line up with TRBD2. Here the CDR3 DNA reads TGTGCCAGCAGCGTAGGACTAGCGGGGCGCTACGAGCAGTACTTC. Translation gives CASSVGLAGRYEQYF.